The present T cell receptor (beta chain) was sequenced within a study of sequential checkpoint blockade in melanoma. TCRdb's table, derived via immunoSEQ multiplex PCR, lists solely in-frame clones and lacks some. The top ten hold around 30% of the sample, which has thousands of clones, about 68% seen once. The CDR3 totals 18 residues. The J segment lost 9 bases and the V segment lost 0 bases, leaving 9 bases of the junction unmatched. From germline, CDR1 is SSHAT and CDR2 FNYEAQ (reference sequence). The treatment: randomized to nivolumab then ipilimumab (arm A) or the reverse (arm B). This clone has only a few counts.

This clonotype originated in a human donor with melanoma. This chain links TRBV7-7 with TRBJ2-1; TRBD2 matches 15 bases. This material consisted of CD8+ T cells sorted from blood (inferred from file names), taken from a patient given nivolumab and ipilimumab in sequence. CDR3 in DNA: TGTGCCAGCAGCTTAGCGGGGACTAGCGGGGGGCATCAACGTGAGCAGTTCTTC. This sequence encodes CASSLAGTSGGHQREQFF.